A selection of T cell receptor beta chains follows, all from one sample in a study of T cell responses to AZD1222 COVID-19 vaccine. Profiling relied on immunoSEQ multiplex PCR, and the TCRdb table lists in-frame clones only, not all of them. The sample carries about 180,000 clones, 85% to 90% recorded once. The source was peripheral blood, collected on day 0 of AZD1222 vaccination. All receptors derive from an adult in good health. The CDR3 runs from the conserved cysteine through the conserved F or W. The D gene is left open where the match is weak. Size is omitted from some rows. Given values are once, few, many or a class for expanded clones.

.,15,TRBV14,.,TRBJ1-2,CASSQDHDMPYGYTF,TGTGCCAGCAGCCAAGATCATGACATGCCCTATGGCTACACCTTC
.,17,TRBV7-8,.,TRBJ1-3,CASSPRIQGASGNTIYF,TGTGCCAGCAGCCCTAGGATACAGGGTGCCTCTGGAAACACCATATATTTT
.,14,TRBV28,TRBD2,TRBJ2-3,CASSDSGRADTQYF,TGTGCCAGCAGTGACAGCGGGAGGGCAGATACGCAGTATTTT
once,12,TRBV18,.,TRBJ2-1,CASSRDQGEQFF,TGTGCCAGCTCACGTGATCAAGGTGAGCAGTTCTTC
few,13,TRBV6-5,.,TRBJ1-3,CATEQAFGNTIYF,TGTGCCACGGAACAGGCATTTGGAAACACCATATATTTT
few,15,TRBV7-9,.,TRBJ1-2,CASSLVQGLSGGYTF,TGTGCCAGCAGCTTAGTCCAGGGTCTGTCGGGCGGCTACACCTTC
.,13,TRBV19,.,TRBJ1-2,CASSSAGPFGYTF,TGTGCCAGTAGTTCGGCAGGGCCTTTTGGCTACACCTTC
once,14,TRBV28,TRBD1,TRBJ1-6,CASITDRVNSPLHF,TGTGCCAGCATTACGGACAGGGTCAATTCACCCCTCCACTTT
.,14,TRBV6-2/TRBV6-3,.,TRBJ1-6,CASSTASYNSPLHF,TGTGCCAGCAGTACAGCCTCCTATAATTCACCCCTCCACTTT
.,13,TRBV6-5,.,TRBJ1-2,CASSDSDSYGYTF,TGTGCCAGCAGTGACTCGGACAGTTATGGCTACACCTTC